This paragraph covers one T cell receptor (beta chain) sequence. The specificity of this receptor is unknown. No much larger clonotype is one base removed from it; base qualities were not supplied. The data originate from a study of identical twins (dated by TCRdb to 2015 to 2016). In terms of the full investigation: TCR alpha and beta repertoires from monozygotic twins, unrelated adults of various ages and cord blood were deep-sequenced to test whether fetal clonotypes persist. To rule out contamination, the twin experiments were replicated at different times with different library preparation protocols. General conclusions and limits of the study: In monozygotic twins, recombination models systematically underestimated out-of-frame TCR alpha sharing, but the models matched the sharing seen between unrelated individuals. Abundant cord blood beta clonotypes had fewer insertions, young adult naive repertoires showed a similar but weaker trend, and memory repertoires showed no such trend. Invariant T cells such as MAIT and iNKT could partly confound zero-insertion analyses, though diverse VJ usage argued against this for most clonotypes. A weaker excess of twin sharing was found in beta out-of-frame sequences because the signal-to-noise ratio was lowered by fewer shared sequences. Because the same donors could not be followed over many years, the conclusions relied on cross-sectional statistical analysis. Compared with coincidental sharing between unrelated individuals, out-of-frame TCR alpha sequences shared between twins had an excess of sequences with low generation probability.

Library preparation was by 5' RACE. Sequencing was performed on an Illumina HiSeq 2000. Template switching added a universal primer binding site, and the final cDNA carried a unique molecular identifier that allowed TCR cDNA molecules to be counted accurately. Specific primers in the conserved constant-segment region were used to synthesize first-strand cDNA for the TCR alpha and beta chains. To control for contamination, each cDNA library was double barcoded with a SMART-Mk sample barcode plus Illumina barcodes. TruSeq adapter sequences and Illumina sample barcodes were added in two successive PCR steps. The TCR alpha and beta cDNA libraries were sequenced on the Illumina HiSeq platform using custom primers. In the authors' own workflow: MiGEC was used to process raw reads and extract unique molecular identifiers, and MiXCR was used to find CDR3 positions. For each individual, recombination models were inferred using an EM algorithm with the repgenHMM and IGoR tools. The analysis of shared clonotypes was done with the tcR package in R, with sharing normalized by the product of cloneset sizes. To study raw recombination free of thymic and clonal selection effects, out-of-frame nonproductive sequences were analyzed. The public reads were reprocessed in TCRdb via fastp at Q25 and MiXCR, keeping in-frame beta chains. Here each entry gathers all rows of one CDR3 protein and keeps the most common genes and DNA. The V and J calls here are based on TCRdb, not the publication. Within this sample are around 530,000 distinct CDR3 sequences, with roughly 15% of them counted one time only. The ten largest clones capture nearly 0.45% of the sample.

V loses 2 bases of germline sequence and J loses 7 bases, and the interval between the two ends is 12 bases. From its cysteine to its phenylalanine, the CDR3 spans 13 amino acids. CDR3 DNA is the only sequence kept; it has 39 bases, read in frame from the first base. CDR1 and CDR2 were assigned from the germline V gene (reference sequence) as LGHDT and YNNKEL. All donors were healthy Caucasians. The twin cohort consisted of three pairs of female monozygotic twins, all aged about 18 to 29 years. Positive isolation kits from Invitrogen were used to isolate the CD4+ and CD8+ T cell populations. Another study also made use of these data, one on yellow fever vaccine responses in identical twins. As the second study states: The authors reported that the T cell response to vaccination in identical twins appeared partly convergent and partly personalized. Focusing on identical twins, the study followed the T cell clones that responded to the vaccine, and did so with precision.

The chain is encoded by TRBV3-1 joined to TRBJ2-7; 7 matching bases give a weak D call of TRBD1. The TCR was taken from a woman younger than 35 in good health. The sample taken for sequencing was CD4+ T cells sorted from blood. This receptor carries the CDR3 CASSQTQGGEQYF. The DNA is TGTGCCAGCAGCCAAACCCAGGGGGGAGAGCAGTACTTC.